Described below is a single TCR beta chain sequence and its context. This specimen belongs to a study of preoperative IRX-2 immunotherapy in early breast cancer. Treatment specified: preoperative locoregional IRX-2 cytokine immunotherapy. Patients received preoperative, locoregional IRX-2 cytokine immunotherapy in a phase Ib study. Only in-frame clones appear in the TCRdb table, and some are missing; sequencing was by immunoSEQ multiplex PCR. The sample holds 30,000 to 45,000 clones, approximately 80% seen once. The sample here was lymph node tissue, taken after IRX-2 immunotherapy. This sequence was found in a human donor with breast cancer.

CDR3 DNA: TGTGCCAGCAGCCGTAGACAGGGGGCCTACAATGAGCAGTTCTTC. This codes for CASSRRQGAYNEQFF. The chain couples TRBV11-3 to TRBJ2-1; TRBD1 aligns across 9 bases. In germline, CDR1 is SGHNT, CDR2 YENEEA. This CDR3 spans 15 amino acids. Germline trimming cut 5 bases from V and 2 bases from J; bases unmatched to any gene: 4.